This TCR beta chain came from a study of blood T cells in healthy people across ages. The germline gives CDR1 MGHRA, CDR2 YSYEKL. CDR3 length: 15 amino acids. About this clonotype itself: The germline gene is not matched at one end of the junction; a read error may be the cause.

Through a sample-barcoded 5' primer and a J-beta primer mix, a second PCR was run for roughly 6 to 11 cycles. Via MiXCR, TCRdb re-called the 5' RACE reads, giving one row per CDR3 protein. This sample yields about 1.6 million distinct CDR3 sequences, of which about 35% are seen a single time; around 11% belongs to the top ten. The chain links TRBV4-1 to TRBJ2-7; TRBD2 matches at 7 bases. Sequenced material: blood. This receptor was taken from a woman aged 30 to 39 in good health. The CDR3 sequence: CTSSQGLAETYEQYF. As DNA, the CDR3 is TGCACCAGCAGCCAAGGGCTAGCGGAGACCTACGAGCAGTACTTC.